The 18 T cell receptor beta chains presented below share a single source sample, sequenced in a study of blood T cells in healthy people across ages. With a J-beta primer mix and a sample-barcoded 5' primer, a second PCR ran about 6 to 11 cycles. TCRdb redid the calling of the 5' RACE reads with MiXCR, one entry per CDR3 protein. Of about 780,000 distinct CDR3 sequences listed, roughly 46% are singletons. Sequenced: blood. The source is a man older than 75 in good health.

The genes are TRBV6-5 and TRBJ2-1; 9 bases match TRBD1. CDR1 and CDR2 from the germline V gene are MNHEY and SVGAGI. V was clipped by 5 bases and J by 10 bases; unmatched bases: 12. This CDR3 has 15 amino acids. The CDR3 protein is CASSPMGQGGYEQFF. The CDR3 DNA is TGTGCCAGCAGTCCTATGGGACAGGGAGGCTACGAGCAGTTCTTC.

The chain joins TRBV20-1 to TRBJ2-7, with D possibly TRBD2 on 5 matching bases. The V and J ends lost 0 bases and 1 base respectively, with 13 bases between them. Germline-derived CDR1 and CDR2 are DFQATT and SNEGSKA (reference sequence). The CDR3 covers 15 residues. The CDR3 DNA reads TGCAGTGCTAGAGATCCTGGGAGCTGGTCCTACGAGCAGTACTTC. Translating gives CSARDPGSWSYEQYF.

This rearrangement joins TRBV2 to TRBJ2-3; 15 positions agree with TRBD2. The CDR3 runs to 14 residues. The germline CDR1 and CDR2 sequences are SNHLY and FYNNEI. The trim removed 5 bases at V and 8 bases at J, leaving 2 bases unmatched. Written as DNA, the CDR3 is TGTGCCAGCAGTCGGACTAGCGGGAGGGCTACGCAGTATTTT. Residues: CASSRTSGRATQYF.

The chain couples TRBV5-1 to TRBJ2-3; TRBD2 agrees at 9 bases. Germline values: CDR1 SGHRS, CDR2 YFSETQ. Losses at the gene ends were 4 bases for V and 3 bases for J; bases not matched to a gene: 12. The CDR3 totals 17 residues. In nucleotides, the CDR3 is TGCGCCAGCAGCGCGACTAGCGGAGGGACGGGGACAGATACGCAGTATTTT. As protein: CASSATSGGTGTDTQYF.

This clonotype came up a few times. The gene calls are TRBV5-1 and TRBJ2-1; D is uncertain. This CDR3 contains 12 residues. V lost 3 bases and J lost 6, with 7 bases in between. CDR1 is SGHRS and CDR2 is YFSETQ in the germline V gene. CDR3 protein: CASSSGINEQFF. The CDR3, as DNA: TGCGCCAGCAGCTCCGGAATCAATGAGCAGTTCTTC.

A remark on this clonotype: The junction differs from germline at one of its ends, possibly a read error. This chain links TRBV27 with TRBJ2-1; TRBD2 agrees at 7 bases. Germline V gene data show CDR1 as MNHEY and CDR2 as SMNVEV (reference sequence). This CDR3 comprises 13 residues. The CDR3 bases are TGTGTCAGCACCGGGACTAATTACAATGAGCAGTTCTTC. It specifies CVSTGTNYNEQFF.

In regard to this clonotype: A read error may explain this, as a much larger clone is one base away. The chain couples TRBV7-9 to TRBJ2-7, with no clear D. This CDR3 region has 14 residues. Germline CDR1 SEHNR, CDR2 FQNEAQ (reference sequence). The CDR3 protein is CASSVAGIGYEQYF. CDR3 nucleotides: TGTGCCAGCAGCGTAGCTGGAATCGGCTACGAGCAGTACTTC.

This clonotype was seen ten or more times. The V call is TRBV11-2, the J call TRBJ2-7, with D tentatively TRBD1 or TRBD2 (5 bases each). CDR3 size: 15 residues. Per germline, CDR1 SGHAT and CDR2 FQNNGV. V was pared by 0 bases and J by 3 bases, with 12 bases between. CDR3 residues: CASSLEGPSGYEQYF. The CDR3, as DNA: TGTGCCAGCAGCTTAGAGGGACCTTCGGGCTACGAGCAGTACTTC.

This rearrangement joins TRBV5-1 to TRBJ2-5, with D maybe TRBD1 (5 bases). V lost 6 bases to trimming and J lost 4 bases, with 19 bases between them. This CDR3 is 15 amino acids long. The germline CDR1 and CDR2 sequences are SGHRS and YFSETQ. As DNA, the CDR3 is TGCGCCAGCACCTATGGGGCGACTCGCCCAGAGACCCAGTACTTC. Its translation is CASTYGATRPETQYF. Variable domain in full (rest from reference TRBV5-1 and TRBJ2-5): KAGVTQTPRYLIKTRGQQVTLSCSPISGHRSVSWYQQTPGQGLQFLFEYFSETQRNKGNFPGRFSGRQFSNSRSEMNVSTLELGDSALYLCASTYGATRPETQYFGPGTRLLVL.

The chain uses TRBV20-1 and TRBJ2-7, with TRBD2 identical over 8 bases. This CDR3 contains 15 residues. CDR1 is DFQATT and CDR2 is SNEGSKA in the germline V gene (reference sequence). With V trimmed by 6 bases and J by 5 bases, 15 bases remained unmatched. CDR3 region: CSAPNSGGARNEQYF. CDR3 nucleotide sequence: TGCAGTGCCCCTAACAGCGGGGGAGCGAGGAACGAGCAGTACTTC.

The V gene is TRBV6-2 or TRBV6-3, the J gene TRBJ2-2; no clear D. V lost 6 bases to trimming and J lost 7 bases, with 6 bases between them. The CDR3 has 11 amino acids. CDR1 and CDR2 (germline): MNHEY, SVGEGT. The CDR3 spells CASRVFGELFF. The CDR3 nucleotides are TGTGCCAGCAGGGTGTTCGGGGAGCTGTTTTTT.

Details on this clonotype: A much larger clone sits a single nucleotide away, making a read error possible. The V gene is TRBV6-2 or TRBV6-3, the J gene TRBJ1-1; TRBD1 is a possible D gene (6 bases). This CDR3 comprises 17 residues. Trimming removed 0 bases at V and 0 bases at J, with 14 bases between. Germline CDR1 reads MNHEY; CDR2 reads SVGEGT. The CDR3 here is CASSYSFSQGVNTEAFF. The CDR3 bases are TGTGCCAGCAGTTACTCCTTTTCACAGGGTGTGAACACTGAAGCTTTCTTT.

This clonotype has more than one count but fewer than ten. This chain uses TRBV7-9 with TRBJ2-7; TRBD1 aligns across 8 bases. The CDR3 contains 16 residues. Germline V lookup: CDR1 SEHNR, CDR2 FQNEAQ (reference sequence). V shed 5 bases and J 0 bases; nucleotides not matched to a gene: 9. CDR3 loop: CASSPDRGGSSYEQYF. CDR3 DNA sequence: TGTGCCAGCAGCCCAGACAGGGGAGGAAGCTCCTACGAGCAGTACTTC.

This clonotype was counted a single time. CDR3 region: CASTPSVAASTDTQYF. In nucleotides, the CDR3 is TGTGCCAGCACCCCTTCGGTAGCAGCGAGCACAGATACGCAGTATTTT. The J gene is TRBJ2-3, the V gene TRBV12-3 or TRBV12-4; D gene unclear. The CDR3 consists of 16 residues. The V gene lost 7 bases and the J gene lost 0 bases, with 17 bases spanning the gap.

The chain uses TRBV6-6 and TRBJ2-7; TRBD2 matches at 7 bases. CDR1 and CDR2 from the germline V gene are MNHNY and SVGAGI (reference sequence). The CDR3 consists of 13 residues. The ends lost 5 bases at V and 3 bases at J; junction bases unmatched: 4. CDR3 sequence: CASSVAGDYEQYF. Written as DNA, the CDR3 is TGTGCCAGCAGTGTGGCGGGGGACTACGAGCAGTACTTC.

This clonotype was counted between two and nine times. The J gene is TRBJ2-7, the V gene TRBV6-6, with D unclear. The CDR3 is 14 residues long. CDR1 is MNHNY, CDR2 SVGAGI, per germline (reference sequence). The V end was cut by 6 bases, the J end by 6 bases, with 18 bases between. The CDR3 DNA reads as TGTGCCAGCAGGGAAGAAGGGCCCCCTTTCGAGCAGTACTTC. As protein: CASREEGPPFEQYF.

The V call is TRBV10-3, the J call TRBJ2-5; 11 bases map to TRBD2. Per the germline V gene, CDR1 is ENHRY and CDR2 is SYGVKD. The trim removed 5 bases at V and 4 bases at J, leaving 6 bases unmatched. The CDR3 contains 15 residues. CDR3 in amino acids: CAISHSGRGRETQYF. The CDR3 region has the DNA TGTGCCATCAGTCATAGCGGGAGGGGCCGAGAGACCCAGTACTTC.

The J gene is TRBJ2-2, the V gene TRBV7-9; the D gene is possibly TRBD1 (6 bases). The CDR3 runs to 14 residues. V lost 3 bases and J lost 3, with 8 bases in between. Germline CDR1 reads SEHNR; CDR2 reads FQNEAQ (reference sequence). CDR3 coding DNA: TGTGCCAGCAGCTTTACAGGGTACACCGGGGAGCTGTTTTTT. It codes for CASSFTGYTGELFF.